This T cell receptor beta chain was captured by sequencing in a study of sequential checkpoint blockade in melanoma. This CDR3 is built from 12 residues. Trimming took off 3 bases at V and 10 bases at J, with 10 bases between the two ends. In germline, CDR1 is MGHDK, CDR2 SYGVNS. Sample treatment: randomized to nivolumab then ipilimumab (arm A) or the reverse (arm B). Sorted cells were live CD3+CD8+, lacking CD19 and CD56, from PBMCs. Method: immunoSEQ multiplex PCR; TCRdb's copy keeps in-frame clones and lacks some. Among about 9,900 clones listed, approximately 76% were seen once. The TCR originated in a human donor with melanoma. This sequence joins TRBV25-1 and TRBJ2-1; a weak D match, TRBD1 (6 bases). The specimen comprised CD8+ T cells sorted from blood (inferred from file names), sampled from a patient given nivolumab and ipilimumab in sequence. Here the CDR3 reads CASSESRGEQFF. In nucleotides, the CDR3 is TGTGCCAGCAGTGAGTCCAGGGGAGAGCAGTTCTTC. Together with reference TRBV25-1 and TRBJ2-1, the CDR3 gives the full variable domain: EADIYQTPRYLVIGTGKKITLECSQTMGHDKMYWYQQDPGMELHLIHYSYGVNSTEKGDLSSESTVSRIRTEHFPLTLESARPSHTSQYLCASSESRGEQFFGPGTRLTVL.